Listed below are T cell receptor beta chains from one sample, sequenced in a study of chemoradiotherapy in HPV16-positive cancers. Sequenced by immunoSEQ multiplex PCR; TCRdb stores in-frame clones only, minus some. The sample yields some 9,600 clones, roughly 83% seen once. Sequences were derived from blood, sampled from a patient who underwent chemoradiotherapy. The receptors originated from a human donor with HPV-associated anogenital cancer. Both conserved end residues are part of each CDR3. The D gene is left open where the match is weak. Size values are once, few and many counts, or a class for expanded clones, and some rows have none.

v_call: TRBV11-2; d_call: .; clone_size: .; j_call: TRBJ1-2; cdr3_nt: TGTGCCAGCAGCTTAGAGACAGTCTATGGCTACACCTTC; cdr3_aa: CASSLETVYGYTF
v_call: TRBV5-1; d_call: .; clone_size: .; j_call: TRBJ2-2; cdr3_nt: TGCGCCAGCAGCTTGGCGACGGCTGCGAACACCGGGGAGCTGTTTTTT; cdr3_aa: CASSLATAANTGELFF
v_call: TRBV7-8; d_call: .; clone_size: .; j_call: TRBJ1-5; cdr3_nt: TGTGCCAGCAGCTTATCGACGGGCCAGCCCCAGCATTTT; cdr3_aa: CASSLSTGQPQHF
v_call: TRBV13; d_call: .; clone_size: .; j_call: TRBJ2-7; cdr3_nt: TGTGCCAGCAGCTTAGATCCCGTGTCGGGGGATCCCTACGAGCAGTACTTC; cdr3_aa: CASSLDPVSGDPYEQYF
v_call: TRBV13; d_call: TRBD1; clone_size: once; j_call: TRBJ2-2; cdr3_nt: TGTGCCAGCAGCCGCCAGGGACAGCGGACCGGGGAGCTGTTTTTT; cdr3_aa: CASSRQGQRTGELFF
v_call: TRBV9; d_call: TRBD2; clone_size: .; j_call: TRBJ2-2; cdr3_nt: TGTGCCAGCACCCCGGCGGGGGTCCCCGGGGAGCTGTTTTTT; cdr3_aa: CASTPAGVPGELFF
v_call: TRBV5-1; d_call: TRBD2; clone_size: .; j_call: TRBJ2-1; cdr3_nt: TGCGCCAGCAGCGAACTAGCGGGCGAAGAAAATGAGCAGTTCTTC; cdr3_aa: CASSELAGEENEQFF
v_call: TRBV6-6; d_call: .; clone_size: .; j_call: TRBJ1-2; cdr3_nt: TGTGCCAGCAGTCCAGTCGGGGAGGGCTACACCTTC; cdr3_aa: CASSPVGEGYTF
v_call: TRBV5-1; d_call: .; clone_size: once; j_call: TRBJ2-7; cdr3_nt: TGCGCCAGCAGCTTGGCCGGAGGAACGGGCTACGAGCAGTACTTC; cdr3_aa: CASSLAGGTGYEQYF
v_call: TRBV11-2; d_call: .; clone_size: .; j_call: TRBJ2-3; cdr3_nt: TGTGCCAGCAGCTTAGCTAATACGCAGTATTTT; cdr3_aa: CASSLANTQYF
v_call: TRBV28; d_call: TRBD1; clone_size: .; j_call: TRBJ2-2; cdr3_nt: TGTGCCACCTCAGGGGGCCGAGGGGAGCTGTTTTTT; cdr3_aa: CATSGGRGELFF
v_call: TRBV11-3; d_call: TRBD1; clone_size: .; j_call: TRBJ2-7; cdr3_nt: TGTGCCAGCAGCCCAGGGACAGGGAGCTCCTACGAGCAGTACTTC; cdr3_aa: CASSPGTGSSYEQYF
v_call: TRBV6-6; d_call: .; clone_size: .; j_call: TRBJ2-7; cdr3_nt: TGTGCCAGCAGAGTTCACCTTTTCGGCGAGCAGTACTTC; cdr3_aa: CASRVHLFGEQYF
v_call: TRBV10-2; d_call: TRBD2; clone_size: once; j_call: TRBJ2-1; cdr3_nt: TGCGCCAGCAGTATTTCGGGGGGGCCGGATGAGCAGTTCTTC; cdr3_aa: CASSISGGPDEQFF
v_call: TRBV7-6; d_call: TRBD2; clone_size: few; j_call: TRBJ2-1; cdr3_nt: TGTGCCAGCAGCTTGCTAGCGGGGGGGAGAGGTGAGCAGTTCTTC; cdr3_aa: CASSLLAGGRGEQFF
v_call: TRBV7-6; d_call: .; clone_size: few; j_call: TRBJ1-5; cdr3_nt: TGTGCCAGCAGCTTGTCGGAGAATCAGCCCCAGCATTTT; cdr3_aa: CASSLSENQPQHF
v_call: TRBV9; d_call: .; clone_size: .; j_call: TRBJ1-5; cdr3_nt: TGTGCCAGCAGCCTTATACAGAACAATCAGCCCCAGCATTTT; cdr3_aa: CASSLIQNNQPQHF
v_call: TRBV5-4; d_call: .; clone_size: .; j_call: TRBJ1-2; cdr3_nt: TGTGCCAGCAGCTCTGAGGGGAGGGTGGTCGGCTACACCTTC; cdr3_aa: CASSSEGRVVGYTF